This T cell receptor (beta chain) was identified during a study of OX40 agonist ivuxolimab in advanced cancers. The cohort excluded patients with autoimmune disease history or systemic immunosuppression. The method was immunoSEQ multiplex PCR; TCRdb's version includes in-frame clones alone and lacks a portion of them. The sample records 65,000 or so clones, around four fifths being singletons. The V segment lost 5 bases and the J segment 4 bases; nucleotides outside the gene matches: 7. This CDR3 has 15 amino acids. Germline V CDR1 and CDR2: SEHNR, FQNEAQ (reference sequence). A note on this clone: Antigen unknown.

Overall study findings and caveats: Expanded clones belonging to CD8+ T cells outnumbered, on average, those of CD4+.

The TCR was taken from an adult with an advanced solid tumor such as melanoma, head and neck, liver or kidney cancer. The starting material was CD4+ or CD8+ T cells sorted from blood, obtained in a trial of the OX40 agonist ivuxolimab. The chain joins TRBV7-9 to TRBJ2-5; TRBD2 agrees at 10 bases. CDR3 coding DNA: TGTGCCAGCAGCGAGATAGCGGGAGGAGGAGAGACCCAGTACTTC. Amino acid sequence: CASSEIAGGGETQYF.